This T cell receptor beta chain appears in the sequencing data of a study of shared clonotypes between healthy human individuals. Clones were read by immunoSEQ multiplex PCR, and TCRdb kept only the in-frame ones, dropping some. This table has about 2.1 million clones, 85% to 95% appearing once. Regarding the study as a whole: Relative to clonotypes present in all four donors, those not shared had lower generation probabilities. Some naive CD4 clonotypes, around 4.9%, turned up in common across a few donors.

A note on this clone: What it recognizes is unknown.

Germline V gene data show CDR1 as MNHEY and CDR2 as SVGAGI. V dropped 5 bases and J dropped 2 bases, with 12 bases sitting between them. The CDR3 has 14 amino acids. The naive CD8 subset, CD45RO-negative cells positively selected for CCR7, excluded terminally differentiated effector memory CD45RA+ cells. Material for sequencing was naive CD8+ T cells from PBMCs. V usage is TRBV6-5 and J usage is TRBJ1-2, with D possibly matching TRBD1 (6 bases). This sequence originates from a man between 18 and 35 years old in good health. Some clones in this sample may be carry-over from other donors' samples. The CDR3 region is CASSVFGGNYGYTF. CDR3 bases: TGTGCCAGCAGTGTCTTTGGGGGCAACTATGGCTACACCTTC.